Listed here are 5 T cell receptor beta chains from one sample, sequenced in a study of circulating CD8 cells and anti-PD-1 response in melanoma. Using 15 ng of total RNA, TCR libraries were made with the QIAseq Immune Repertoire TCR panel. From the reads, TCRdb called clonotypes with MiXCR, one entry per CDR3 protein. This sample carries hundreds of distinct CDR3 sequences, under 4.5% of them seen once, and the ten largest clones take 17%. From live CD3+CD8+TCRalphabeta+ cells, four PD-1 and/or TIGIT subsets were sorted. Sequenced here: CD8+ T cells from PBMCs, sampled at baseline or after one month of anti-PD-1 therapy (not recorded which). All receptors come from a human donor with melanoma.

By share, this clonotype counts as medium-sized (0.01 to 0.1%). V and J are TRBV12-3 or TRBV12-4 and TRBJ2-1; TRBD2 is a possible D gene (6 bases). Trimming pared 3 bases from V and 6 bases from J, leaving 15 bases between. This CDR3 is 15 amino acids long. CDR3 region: CASSFSSGRSNEQFF. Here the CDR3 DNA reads TGTGCCAGCAGTTTCAGTTCAGGGAGGAGCAATGAGCAGTTCTTC.

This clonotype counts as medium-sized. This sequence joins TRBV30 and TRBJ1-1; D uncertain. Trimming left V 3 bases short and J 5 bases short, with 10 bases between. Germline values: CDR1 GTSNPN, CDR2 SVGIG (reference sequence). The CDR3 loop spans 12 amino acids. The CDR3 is CAWSAGGTEAFF. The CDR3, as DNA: TGTGCCTGGAGCGCCGGTGGGACTGAAGCTTTCTTT.

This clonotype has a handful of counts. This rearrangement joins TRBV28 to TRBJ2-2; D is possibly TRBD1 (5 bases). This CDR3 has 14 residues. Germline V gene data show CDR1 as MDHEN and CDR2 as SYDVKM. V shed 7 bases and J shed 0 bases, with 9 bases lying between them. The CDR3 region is CASTETANTGELFF. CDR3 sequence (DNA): TGTGCCAGCACCGAGACAGCGAACACCGGGGAGCTGTTTTTT.

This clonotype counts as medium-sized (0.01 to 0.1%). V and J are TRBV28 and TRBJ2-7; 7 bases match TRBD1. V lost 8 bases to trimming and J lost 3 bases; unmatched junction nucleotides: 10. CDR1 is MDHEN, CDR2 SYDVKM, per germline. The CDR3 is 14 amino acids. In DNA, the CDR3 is TGTGCCAGCGGATTGGGACAGAACCTCTACGAGCAGTACTTC. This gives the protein CASGLGQNLYEQYF.

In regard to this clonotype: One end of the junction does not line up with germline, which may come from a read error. For the CDR3, the DNA is TGTGCCAGCAGCCAGGTCCCGGGACAGGCGGTCTACAAGCAGTGCTTC. Translated: CASSQVPGQAVYKQCF. The chain employs TRBV4-3 and TRBJ2-7; 8 bases map to TRBD1. CDR1 is LGHNA and CDR2 is YSLEER in the germline V gene. This CDR3 region has 16 residues.